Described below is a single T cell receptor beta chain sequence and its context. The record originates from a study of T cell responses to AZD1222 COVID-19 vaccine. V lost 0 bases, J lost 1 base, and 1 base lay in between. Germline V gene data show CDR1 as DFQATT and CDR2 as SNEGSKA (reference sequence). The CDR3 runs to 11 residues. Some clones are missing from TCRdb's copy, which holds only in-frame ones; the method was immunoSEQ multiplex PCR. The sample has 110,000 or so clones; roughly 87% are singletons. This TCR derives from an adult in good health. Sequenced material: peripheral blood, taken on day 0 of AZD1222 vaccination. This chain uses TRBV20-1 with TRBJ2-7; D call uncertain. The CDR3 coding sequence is TGCAGTGCTAGAGAGTCCTACGAGCAGTACTTC. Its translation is CSARESYEQYF.